The 26 T cell receptor beta chains reported below all come from one sample, sequenced in a study of T cell changes during pregnancy in multiple sclerosis. The data were produced by immunoSEQ multiplex PCR, yet TCRdb's version contains in-frame clones alone and is incomplete. The sample lists under 30,000 clones; 85% to 95% were seen once. The source was CD4+ T cells from peripheral blood mononuclear cells, collected after pregnancy. These receptors all come from a female donor with multiple sclerosis, enrolled in a pregnancy study.

A note on this clone: Germline and junction disagree at one end, which may indicate a read error. This chain uses TRBV27 with TRBJ2-1; 9 bases match TRBD2. Per the germline V gene, CDR1 is MNHEY and CDR2 is SMNVEV (reference sequence). The CDR3 totals 16 residues. CDR3 sequence (DNA): TGTGCCAGCACTTTAGCGGGAGCTCGTTCCTACAATGAGCAGTTCTTC. Protein: CASTLAGARSYNEQFF.

The chain joins TRBV4-3 to TRBJ1-1, with TRBD1 as a possible D gene (6 bases). The CDR3 is 16 amino acids. CDR1 is LGHNA, CDR2 YSLEER, per germline. Between the trimmed V and J ends, which lost 4 bases and 1 base, there was a span of 16 bases. The CDR3 nucleotides read TGCGCCAGCAGCCCCGTTGAGATACAGGGGAACACTGAAGCTTTCTTT. It encodes CASSPVEIQGNTEAFF.

The gene calls are TRBV5-1 and TRBJ2-2; 11 nucleotides agree with TRBD2. This CDR3 spans 17 amino acids. V lost 4 bases, J lost 1 base, and 6 bases stayed unmatched. Germline CDR1 SGHRS, CDR2 YFSETQ. The CDR3 spells CASSLSGRDMNTGELFF. CDR3 nucleotide sequence: TGCGCCAGCAGCCTTAGCGGGAGGGATATGAACACCGGGGAGCTGTTTTTT.

The genes are TRBV5-6 and TRBJ2-2; D may be TRBD1 (6 bases). V lost 5 bases and J 6 bases, leaving 14 bases between the germline ends. CDR1 SGHDT and CDR2 YYEEEE come from the germline V gene. CDR3 length: 14 amino acids. CDR3 sequence (DNA): TGTGCCAGCAGGCAGGGGACATCGGCCGGGGAGCTGTTTTTT. Protein: CASRQGTSAGELFF.

This chain joins TRBV5-1 and TRBJ2-3; D unclear. The CDR3 consists of 11 residues. CDR1 and CDR2 (germline): SGHRS, YFSETQ. Trimming took off 0 bases at V and 7 bases at J, with 3 bases between the two ends. CDR3 nucleotides: TGCGCCAGCAGCTTGGACAATACGCAGTATTTT. Its translation is CASSLDNTQYF.

The V gene is TRBV7-9, the J gene TRBJ2-5; 8 bases line up with TRBD2. This CDR3 spans 14 amino acids. Germline V CDR1 and CDR2: SEHNR, FQNEAQ (reference sequence). V lost 0 bases, J lost 5 bases, and 2 bases stayed unmatched. The CDR3 protein is CASSLAGGRETQYF. The CDR3 coding sequence is TGTGCCAGCAGCTTAGCCGGCGGGAGGGAGACCCAGTACTTC. Looking up the rest from reference TRBV7-9 and TRBJ2-5 gives the full variable domain: DTGVSQNPRHKITKRGQNVTFRCDPISEHNRLYWYRQTLGQGPEFLTYFQNEAQLEKSRLLSDRFSAERPKGSFSTLEIQRTEQGDSAMYLCASSLAGGRETQYFGPGTRLLVL.

The chain has TRBV27 and TRBJ2-7, with 10 bases that match TRBD1. J was trimmed by 4 bases and V by 8 bases; bases with no gene match: 8. The CDR3 totals 14 residues. CDR1 and CDR2 (germline): MNHEY, SMNVEV (reference sequence). As DNA, the CDR3 is TGTGCCAGCCACGCTCGACAGGGGGCATACGAGCAGTACTTC. This translates into CASHARQGAYEQYF.

The chain has TRBV10-3 and TRBJ1-5; unclear D gene. CDR3 length: 14 residues. In germline, CDR1 is ENHRY, CDR2 SYGVKD. Trimming cost V 6 bases and J 2 bases, with 11 bases left between them. The CDR3 nucleotides are TGTGCCATCAGCCCTCGCGGGGGCAATCAGCCCCAGCATTTT. Encoded protein: CAISPRGGNQPQHF.

V is TRBV27 and J is TRBJ1-3; no reliable D call. Between the trimmed V and J ends, which lost 4 bases and 2 bases, there was a span of 6 bases. Germline CDR1 MNHEY, CDR2 SMNVEV (reference sequence). The CDR3 contains 13 residues. The DNA for the CDR3 is TGTGCCAGCAGTTCAGGAACTGGAAACACCATATATTTT. The encoded protein is CASSSGTGNTIYF.

V gene TRBV2 combines with J gene TRBJ2-7, with TRBD2 identical over 8 bases. CDR3 size: 15 residues. With 2 bases clipped from V and 6 bases from J, the junction kept 9 bases outside the gene matches. Germline lookup yields CDR1 SNHLY and CDR2 FYNNEI. The chain's CDR3 is CASSEQGGRLSEQYF. In DNA form, the CDR3 reads TGTGCCAGCAGTGAACAGGGCGGGAGGTTGTCCGAGCAGTACTTC.

V gene TRBV4-1 combines with J gene TRBJ2-7, with D possibly TRBD2 on 6 matching bases. Trimming left V 0 bases short and J 2 bases short, with 20 bases between. CDR1 and CDR2 from the germline V gene are MGHRA and YSYEKL. The CDR3 is 18 residues long. CDR3 in DNA: TGCGCCAGCAGCCAAGATCTCATGGCCGGGAGCGGAACCTACGAGCAGTACTTC. Its translation: CASSQDLMAGSGTYEQYF.

CDR3 amino acids: CASSLGTSGITDTQYF. The CDR3 DNA sequence: TGCGCCAGCAGCTTGGGTACTAGCGGGATCACAGATACGCAGTATTTT. The chain carries TRBV5-1 and TRBJ2-3; 10 bases agree with TRBD2. The CDR3 spans 16 residues. CDR1 and CDR2 from the germline V gene are SGHRS and YFSETQ. V lost 0 bases to trimming and J lost 2 bases; unmatched junction nucleotides: 3.

This rearrangement joins TRBV6-5 to TRBJ2-2, with D possibly TRBD1 on 6 matching bases. The CDR3 spans 16 residues. Trimming cost V 4 bases and J 1 base, with 13 bases left between them. Germline V gene data show CDR1 as MNHEY and CDR2 as SVGAGI. CDR3 sequence: CASSLTGHLNTGELFF. The CDR3 bases are TGTGCCAGCAGTTTGACGGGACACCTGAACACCGGGGAGCTGTTTTTT.

The rearrangement uses TRBV13 and TRBJ2-7; perhaps TRBD1 as D (6 bases). The CDR3 runs 17 residues. CDR1 PRHDT and CDR2 FYEKMQ come from the germline V gene (reference sequence). V lost 5 bases and J lost 5, with 25 bases in between. In DNA, the CDR3 is TGTGCCAGCAGCGCTAAGAAGGGGGTGAGGGGTCTGCACGAGCAGTACTTC. Translating it yields CASSAKKGVRGLHEQYF.

The chain combines TRBV19 with TRBJ2-3; 8 positions agree with TRBD1. V lost 6 bases, J lost 0 bases, and 8 bases stayed unmatched. The CDR3 runs to 16 residues. The V gene's germline CDR1 is LNHDA and CDR2 SQIVND (reference sequence). The CDR3 DNA is TGTGCCAGTAGCCGAGGTTCAGGGGGCAGCACAGATACGCAGTATTTT. Translating it yields CASSRGSGGSTDTQYF.

V is TRBV19 and J is TRBJ2-3, with TRBD2 identical over 8 bases. Germline V gene data show CDR1 as LNHDA and CDR2 as SQIVND (reference sequence). The V segment lost 2 bases and the J segment 3 bases; nucleotides outside the gene matches: 7. The CDR3 spans 16 residues. Here the CDR3 reads CASSIPAGVGTDTQYF. CDR3 coding DNA: TGTGCCAGTAGTATACCAGCGGGAGTTGGAACAGATACGCAGTATTTT.

The chain carries TRBV5-1 and TRBJ2-5, with TRBD2 matching 13 bases. Germline trimming cut 0 bases from V and 5 bases from J; bases unmatched to any gene: 4. Germline V gene sequence: CDR1 SGHRS, CDR2 YFSETQ. The CDR3 spans 16 residues. CDR3 protein: CASSLGLAGGGETQYF. CDR3 bases: TGCGCCAGCAGCTTGGGACTAGCGGGGGGCGGGGAGACCCAGTACTTC.

V gene TRBV7-2 combines with J gene TRBJ2-2, with 11 bases that match TRBD2. The germline CDR1 and CDR2 sequences are SGHTA and FQGNSA. The CDR3 sequence is 16 residues long. Unmatched junction bases numbered 6, after V lost 2 bases and J lost 7 bases. The CDR3 nucleotides read TGTGCCAGCAGCTTAATAGCGGGGGGGCAGGTCGGGGAGCTGTTTTTT. Translated, it gives CASSLIAGGQVGELFF. Supplemented by reference TRBV7-2 and TRBJ2-2, the full variable domain reads GAGVSQSPSNKVTEKGKDVELRCDPISGHTALYWYRQSLGQGLEFLIYFQGNSAPDKSGLPSDRFSAERTGGSVSTLTIQRTQQEDSAVYLCASSLIAGGQVGELFFGEGSRLTVL.

This chain connects TRBV30 to TRBJ2-2, with D possibly TRBD2 on 7 matching bases. Trimming left V 3 bases short and J 5 bases short, with 22 bases between. The germline V gene encodes CDR1 GTSNPN and CDR2 SVGIG (reference sequence). The CDR3 contains 17 residues. The CDR3 DNA is TGTGCCTGGAGCAGGAGGGGGGGGAGGGTGAGGACCGGGGAGCTGTTTTTT. As protein: CAWSRRGGRVRTGELFF.

This chain connects TRBV19 to TRBJ1-4; perhaps TRBD1 as D (6 bases). With 4 bases removed from V and 8 bases from J, the gap between germline ends came to 11 bases. CDR3 length equals 13 residues. Germline lookup yields CDR1 LNHDA and CDR2 SQIVND (reference sequence). This chain's CDR3 is CASSRDTSEKLFF. The DNA of the CDR3 is TGTGCCAGTAGTAGGGACACCTCGGAAAAACTGTTTTTT.

The rearrangement joins TRBV6-4 to TRBJ2-2, with TRBD1 matching over 8 bases. CDR3 size: 13 residues. V lost 4 bases to trimming and J lost 6 bases; unmatched junction nucleotides: 1. Per germline, CDR1 MRHNA and CDR2 SNTAGT. The CDR3 spells CASSVQGAGELFF. The CDR3 DNA is TGTGCCAGCAGTGTACAGGGGGCCGGGGAGCTGTTTTTT.

The chain recombines TRBV5-1 with TRBJ1-3; TRBD1 agrees at 7 bases. V shed 0 bases and J 8 bases; nucleotides not matched to a gene: 5. Germline V gene sequence: CDR1 SGHRS, CDR2 YFSETQ. There are 14 residues in the CDR3. CDR3 nucleotide sequence: TGCGCCAGCAGCTTGGAGGGGGCGCTGGACACCATATATTTT. It codes for CASSLEGALDTIYF.

V usage is TRBV2 and J usage is TRBJ2-1; TRBD1 agrees at 12 bases. Germline values: CDR1 SNHLY, CDR2 FYNNEI. The CDR3 loop spans 15 amino acids. The V segment lost 6 bases and the J segment 7 bases; nucleotides outside the gene matches: 7. The CDR3 loop is CASRGTGGFGNEQFF. The CDR3 region has the DNA TGTGCCAGCAGGGGGACAGGGGGCTTTGGAAATGAGCAGTTCTTC.

The V and J genes are TRBV11-2 and TRBJ1-1, with D perhaps TRBD1 (6 bases). The CDR3 totals 15 residues. Trimming shortened V by 3 bases and J by 1 base, and 12 bases separated the two germline ends. CDR1 is SGHAT and CDR2 is FQNNGV in the germline V gene. Here the CDR3 reads CASSLTGHPNTEAFF. In nucleotides, the CDR3 is TGTGCCAGCAGCTTGACGGGACACCCGAACACTGAAGCTTTCTTT.

This chain joins TRBV7-2 and TRBJ2-7; TRBD2 matches at 9 bases. The CDR3 is 19 amino acids. Germline lookup yields CDR1 SGHTA and CDR2 FQGNSA. Losses at the gene ends were 1 base for V and 3 bases for J; bases not matched to a gene: 16. CDR3 loop: CASSLDIHIGTSFYYEQYF. The CDR3, as DNA: TGTGCCAGCAGCTTAGATATACATATTGGGACTAGCTTCTACTACGAGCAGTACTTC.

This rearrangement joins TRBV9 to TRBJ1-5; a weak D match, TRBD1 (5 bases). CDR1 is SGDLS, CDR2 YYNGEE, per germline. The CDR3 runs 15 residues. Trimming took off 3 bases at V and 5 bases at J, with 15 bases between the two ends. As DNA, the CDR3 is TGTGCCAGCAGCGCAGTCGGGGGTAGTGATCAGCCCCAGCATTTT. This codes for CASSAVGGSDQPQHF.